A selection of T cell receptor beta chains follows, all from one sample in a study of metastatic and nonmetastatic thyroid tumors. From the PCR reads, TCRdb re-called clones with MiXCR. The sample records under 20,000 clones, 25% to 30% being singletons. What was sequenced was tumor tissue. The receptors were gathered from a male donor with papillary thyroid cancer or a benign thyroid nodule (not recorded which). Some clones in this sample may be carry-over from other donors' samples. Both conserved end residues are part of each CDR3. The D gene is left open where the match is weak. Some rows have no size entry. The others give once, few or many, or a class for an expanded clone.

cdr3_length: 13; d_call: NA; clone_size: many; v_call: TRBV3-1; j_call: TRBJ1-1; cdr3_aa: CASSQDLVGEAFF; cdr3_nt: TGTGCCAGCAGCCAAGATCTTGTGGGTGAAGCTTTCTTT
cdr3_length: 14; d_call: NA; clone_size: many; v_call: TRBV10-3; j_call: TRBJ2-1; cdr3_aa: CAISEIGNLDEQFF; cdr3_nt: TGTGCCATCAGTGAGATAGGGAACCTGGATGAGCAGTTCTTC
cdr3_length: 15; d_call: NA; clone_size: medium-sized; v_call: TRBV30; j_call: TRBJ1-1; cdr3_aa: CAWSAPGRLNTEAFF; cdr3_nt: TGTGCCTGGAGTGCTCCGGGACGGTTGAACACTGAAGCTTTCTTT
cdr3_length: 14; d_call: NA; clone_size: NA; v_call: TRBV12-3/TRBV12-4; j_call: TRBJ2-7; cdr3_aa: CASSWVTGAVYQYF; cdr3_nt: TGTGCCAGCAGTTGGGTCACGGGCGCGGTCTATCAGTACTTC
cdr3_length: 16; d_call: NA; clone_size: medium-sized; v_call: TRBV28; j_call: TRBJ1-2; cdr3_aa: CASTVWGASGRDGYTF; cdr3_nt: TGTGCCAGCACAGTTTGGGGGGCATCGGGTAGGGATGGCTACACCTTC
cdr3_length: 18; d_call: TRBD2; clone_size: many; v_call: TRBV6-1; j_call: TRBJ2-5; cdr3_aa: CASSPAGLAGGQAETQYF; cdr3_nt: TGTGCCAGCAGCCCTGCGGGACTAGCGGGGGGGCAGGCGGAGACCCAGTACTTC
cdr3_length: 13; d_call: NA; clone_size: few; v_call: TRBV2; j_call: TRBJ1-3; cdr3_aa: CASILRDGNTIYF; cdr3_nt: TGTGCCAGCATTTTGAGGGATGGAAACACCATATATTTT
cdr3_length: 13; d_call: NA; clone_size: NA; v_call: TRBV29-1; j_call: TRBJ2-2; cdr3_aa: CSVGIGNTGELIF; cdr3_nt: NA
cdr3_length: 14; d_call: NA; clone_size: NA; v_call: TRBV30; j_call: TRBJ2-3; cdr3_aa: CAWRASTSTDTQYF; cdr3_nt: TGTGCCTGGAGAGCGTCTACTAGCACAGATACGCAGTATTTT
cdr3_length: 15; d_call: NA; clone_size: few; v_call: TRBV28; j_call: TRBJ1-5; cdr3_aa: CASSPYGRGLQPQHF; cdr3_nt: TGTGCCAGCAGTCCCTACGGCAGGGGATTACAGCCCCAGCATTTT
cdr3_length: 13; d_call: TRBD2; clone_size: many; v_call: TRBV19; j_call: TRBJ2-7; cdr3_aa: CASSPGGGFEQYF; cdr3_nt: TGTGCCAGTAGCCCCGGGGGGGGCTTCGAGCAGTACTTC
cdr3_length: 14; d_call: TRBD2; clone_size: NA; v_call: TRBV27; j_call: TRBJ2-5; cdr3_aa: CASSLWGGGETQYF; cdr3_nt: TGTGCCAGCAGTTTATGGGGGGGAGGGGAGACCCAGTACTTC
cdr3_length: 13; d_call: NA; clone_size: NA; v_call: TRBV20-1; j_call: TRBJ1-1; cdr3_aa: CSARGGLNTEAFF; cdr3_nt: TGCAGTGCTAGAGGGGGACTGAACACTGAAGCTTTCTTT
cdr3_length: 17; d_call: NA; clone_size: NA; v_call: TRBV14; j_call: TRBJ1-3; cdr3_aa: CASSHSLGRGSGNTIYF; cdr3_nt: TGTGCCAGCAGCCATTCCCTGGGACGCGGCTCTGGAAACACCATATATTTT
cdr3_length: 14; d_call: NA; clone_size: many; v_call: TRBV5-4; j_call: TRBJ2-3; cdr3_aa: CASSLLSGTDTQYF; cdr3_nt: TGTGCCAGCAGCCTTCTTTCGGGCACAGATACGCAGTATTTT
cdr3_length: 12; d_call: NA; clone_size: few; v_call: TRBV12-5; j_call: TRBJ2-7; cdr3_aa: CASVAGPYEQYF; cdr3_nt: TGTGCTAGTGTTGCAGGGCCCTACGAGCAGTACTTC
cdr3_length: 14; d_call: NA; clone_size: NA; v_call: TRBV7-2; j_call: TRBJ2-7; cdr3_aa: CASSPGRISYEQYF; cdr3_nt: TGTGCCAGCAGCCCGGGGAGAATTTCCTACGAGCAGTACTTC
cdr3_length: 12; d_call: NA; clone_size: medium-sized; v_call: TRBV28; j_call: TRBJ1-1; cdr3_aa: CASSLRQTEAFF; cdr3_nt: TGTGCCAGCAGTTTAAGACAGACTGAAGCTTTCTTT
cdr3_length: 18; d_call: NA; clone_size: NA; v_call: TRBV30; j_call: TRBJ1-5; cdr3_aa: CAWSVRTLGGNSNQPQHF; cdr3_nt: TGTGCCTGGAGTGTACGGACCCTTGGGGGGAATAGCAATCAGCCCCAGCATTTT
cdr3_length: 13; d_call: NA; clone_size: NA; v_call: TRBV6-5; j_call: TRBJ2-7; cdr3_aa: CASSYDSSYEQYF; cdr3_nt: TGTGCCAGCAGTTACGACAGCTCCTACGAGCAGTACTTC
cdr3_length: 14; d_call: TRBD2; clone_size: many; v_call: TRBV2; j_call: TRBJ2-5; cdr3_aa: CASSESTSGSTQYF; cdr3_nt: TGTGCCAGCAGTGAATCGACTAGCGGTTCAACCCAGTACTTC
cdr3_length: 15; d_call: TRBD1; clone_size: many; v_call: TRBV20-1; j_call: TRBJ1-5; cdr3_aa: CSARGGQVKNQPQHF; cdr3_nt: TGCAGTGCTAGAGGGGGACAGGTCAAGAATCAGCCCCAGCATTTT
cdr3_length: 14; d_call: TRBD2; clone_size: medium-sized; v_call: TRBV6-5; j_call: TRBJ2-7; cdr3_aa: CASSYGGRAYEQYF; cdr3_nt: TGTGCCAGCAGTTACGGGGGGAGGGCCTACGAGCAGTACTTC
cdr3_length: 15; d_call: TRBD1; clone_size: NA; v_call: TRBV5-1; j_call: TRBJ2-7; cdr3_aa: CASSLPGTGGEEQYF; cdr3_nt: TGCGCCAGCAGCTTGCCCGGGACAGGCGGAGAAGAGCAGTACTTC
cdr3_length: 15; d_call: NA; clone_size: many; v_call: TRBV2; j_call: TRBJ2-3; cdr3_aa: CASSDLGGVTDTQYF; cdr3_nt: TGTGCCAGCAGTGACCTTGGAGGAGTGACAGATACGCAGTATTTT
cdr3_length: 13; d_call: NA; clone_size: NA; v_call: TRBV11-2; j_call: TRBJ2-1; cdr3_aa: CASSLVLAREQFF; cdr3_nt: TGTGCCAGCAGCTTAGTTCTAGCCCGTGAGCAGTTCTTC
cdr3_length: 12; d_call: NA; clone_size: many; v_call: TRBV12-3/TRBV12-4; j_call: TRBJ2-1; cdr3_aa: CASTATGDGQFF; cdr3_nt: TGTGCCAGCACCGCCACCGGGGATGGGCAGTTCTTC
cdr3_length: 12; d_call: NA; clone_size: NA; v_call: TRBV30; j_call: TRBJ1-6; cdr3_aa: CAWTRDLRPLHF; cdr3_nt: TGTGCCTGGACCCGGGACTTGCGGCCCCTCCACTTT